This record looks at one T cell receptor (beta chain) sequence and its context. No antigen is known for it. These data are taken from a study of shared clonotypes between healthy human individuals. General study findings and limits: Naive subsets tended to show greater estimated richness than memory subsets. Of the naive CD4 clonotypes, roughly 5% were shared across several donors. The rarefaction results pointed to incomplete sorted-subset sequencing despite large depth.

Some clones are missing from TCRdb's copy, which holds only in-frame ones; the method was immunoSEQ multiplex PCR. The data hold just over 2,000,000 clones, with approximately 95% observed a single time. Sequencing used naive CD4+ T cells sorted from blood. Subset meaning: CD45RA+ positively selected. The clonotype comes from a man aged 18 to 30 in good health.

As DNA, the CDR3 is TGTGCCAGTAGCGGGACCGACAACTATGGCTACACCTTC. It translates to CASSGTDNYGYTF. The rearrangement joins TRBV19 to TRBJ1-2; TRBD1 is a possible D gene (5 bases). Trimming removed 6 bases from V and 2 bases from J, with 10 bases in between. The CDR3 spans 13 residues. CDR1 and CDR2 from the germline V gene are LNHDA and SQIVND (reference sequence).